This T cell receptor (beta chain) was retrieved from a study of control samples from healthy donors and cancer patients. Assay: immunoSEQ multiplex PCR; the TCRdb copy retains only in-frame clones and omits some. The sample holds some 23,000 clones, approximately 85% seen once. Germline loops: CDR1 MNHEY, CDR2 SVGAGI. V lost 2 bases, J lost 6 bases, and 10 bases lay in between. CDR3 size: 13 residues. This clone was counted a single time. The rearrangement links TRBV6-5 to TRBJ1-1; maybe TRBD1 (5 bases). This TCR derives from a man between 60 and 70 years old with head and neck cancer. Sample: PBMCs. The CDR3 reads CASSYGQGPEAFF. CDR3 sequence (DNA): TGTGCCAGCAGTTACGGCCAGGGCCCTGAAGCTTTCTTT.